The entry below describes one T cell receptor beta chain. Its cognate antigen is unknown. The sample originates from a study of blood T cells in healthy people across ages. Notes on the study in general: In the absence of known donor CMV status, changes in expanded clonotypes were possibly confounded. The lack of PBMC sorting stopped any conclusive naive versus antigen-experienced comparison.

Alongside a J-beta primer mix, a sample-barcoded 5' primer served in a second PCR lasting roughly 6 to 12 cycles. TCRdb re-called the 5' RACE reads with MiXCR, one entry per CDR3 protein. The data hold approximately 690,000 distinct CDR3 sequences, with roughly 53% observed a single time. The extraction recovered at least 5.5 micrograms of total RNA per sample. Germline CDR1 and CDR2: MNHEY and SMNVEV (reference sequence). This CDR3 spans 14 amino acids. Trimming stripped 0 bases from V and 7 bases from J, with 10 bases between. The sequenced material came from blood. V is TRBV27 and J is TRBJ2-1; D call uncertain. This TCR was sampled from a man aged 60-69 years in good health. Here the CDR3 reads CASSLSHLINEQFF. CDR3 DNA sequence: TGTGCCAGCAGTTTATCACACTTGATAAATGAGCAGTTCTTC.